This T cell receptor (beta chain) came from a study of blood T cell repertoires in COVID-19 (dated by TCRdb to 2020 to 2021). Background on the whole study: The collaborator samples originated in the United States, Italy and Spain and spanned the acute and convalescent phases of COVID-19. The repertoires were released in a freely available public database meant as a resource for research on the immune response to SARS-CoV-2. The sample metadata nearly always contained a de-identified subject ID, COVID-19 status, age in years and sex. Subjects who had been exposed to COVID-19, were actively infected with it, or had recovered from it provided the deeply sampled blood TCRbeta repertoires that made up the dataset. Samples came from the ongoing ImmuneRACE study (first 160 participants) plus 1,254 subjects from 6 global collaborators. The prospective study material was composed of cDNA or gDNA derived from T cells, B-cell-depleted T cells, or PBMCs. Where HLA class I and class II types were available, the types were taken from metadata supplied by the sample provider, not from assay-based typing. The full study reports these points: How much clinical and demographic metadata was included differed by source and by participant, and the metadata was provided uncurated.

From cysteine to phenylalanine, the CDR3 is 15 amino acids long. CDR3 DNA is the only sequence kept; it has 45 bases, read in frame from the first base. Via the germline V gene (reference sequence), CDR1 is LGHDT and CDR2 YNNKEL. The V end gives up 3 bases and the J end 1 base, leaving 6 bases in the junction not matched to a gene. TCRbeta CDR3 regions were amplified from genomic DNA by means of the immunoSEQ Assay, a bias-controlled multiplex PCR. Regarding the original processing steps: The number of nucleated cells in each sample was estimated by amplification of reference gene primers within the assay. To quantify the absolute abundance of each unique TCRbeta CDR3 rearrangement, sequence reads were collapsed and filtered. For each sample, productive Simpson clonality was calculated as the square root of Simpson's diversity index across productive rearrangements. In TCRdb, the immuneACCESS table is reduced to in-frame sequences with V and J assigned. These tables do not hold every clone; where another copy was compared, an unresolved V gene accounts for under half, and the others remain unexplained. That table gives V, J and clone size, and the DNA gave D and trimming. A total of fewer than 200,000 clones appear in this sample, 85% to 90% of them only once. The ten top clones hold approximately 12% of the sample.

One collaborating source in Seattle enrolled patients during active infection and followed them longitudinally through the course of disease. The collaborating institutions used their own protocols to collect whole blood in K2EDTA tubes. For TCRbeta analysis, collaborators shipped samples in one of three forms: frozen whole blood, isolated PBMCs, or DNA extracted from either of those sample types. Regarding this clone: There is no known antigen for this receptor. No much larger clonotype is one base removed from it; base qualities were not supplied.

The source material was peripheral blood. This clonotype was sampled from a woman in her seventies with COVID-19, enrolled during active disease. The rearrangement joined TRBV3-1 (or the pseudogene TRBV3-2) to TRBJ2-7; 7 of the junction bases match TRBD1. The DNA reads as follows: TGTGCCAGCAGCCAGCAGGGGACAGTATCCTACGAGCAGTACTTC. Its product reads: CASSQQGTVSYEQYF.